This T cell receptor beta chain was identified during a study of glioma-infiltrating T cells. For the study at large: Sequencing aimed for about 4- to 11-fold coverage of approximately 990,000 peripheral T cells.

V was cut by 2 bases and J by 5 bases, with 10 bases left in between. This CDR3 contains 13 residues. The germline CDR1 and CDR2 sequences are SGHTA and FQGNSA. Amplification of TCR alpha and beta CDR3 regions from RNA used iRepertoire nested multiplex PCR. TCRdb ran MiXCR on the multiplex PCR reads and lists one entry per CDR3 protein. The sample has around 390,000 distinct CDR3 sequences, roughly two fifths seen once. Broader study findings: Gliomas, especially low-grade, showed above-expected tissue-blood divergence; non-neoplastic patients showed below. CDR3 overlap between tissue and blood was very small. Shared blood CDR3 signature motifs marked patients with low tissue-blood divergence.

This clonotype has only a few counts. No antigen is known for it. Material: glioma tissue, nonneoplastic brain tissue, or PBMCs (not recorded which). The chain employs TRBV7-2 and TRBJ2-7; D ambiguous. This clonotype was sampled from a human donor with low-grade glioma or glioblastoma, undergoing nonglioma brain surgery, or in good health (not recorded which). Written as DNA, the CDR3 is TGTGCCAGCAGCTTAACAGCCTCGGACGAGCAGTACTTC. Protein: CASSLTASDEQYF. The whole variable domain, remainder taken from reference TRBV7-2 and TRBJ2-7, is GAGVSQSPSNKVTEKGKDVELRCDPISGHTALYWYRQSLGQGLEFLIYFQGNSAPDKSGLPSDRFSAERTGGSVSTLTIQRTQQEDSAVYLCASSLTASDEQYFGPGTRLTVT.